This T cell receptor beta chain is from a study of blood T cell repertoires in COVID-19. Study summary: Collection of acute and convalescent COVID-19 samples took place in the United States, Italy and Spain. Sample material is recorded as cDNA or gDNA derived from T cells, B-cell-depleted T cells, or PBMCs.

The CDR3 has 15 amino acids. Losses at the gene ends were 5 bases for V and 5 bases for J; bases not matched to a gene: 9. In germline, CDR1 is SNHLY, CDR2 FYNNEI. As originally analysed: How many nucleated cells were present was estimated from reference gene primer amplification. TCRdb's copy holds only in-frame clones and misses some; the assay was immunoSEQ multiplex PCR. From that table come the V and J calls and clone size; the DNA was used to work out D and trimming. The sample contains approximately 250,000 clones, over 80% of which appear only once. What was sequenced was peripheral blood. This receptor was identified in a man aged 60-69 years who had recovered from COVID-19. The chain has TRBV2 and TRBJ2-7, with 10 positions matching TRBD1. CDR3 nucleotides: TGTGCCAGCAGTACCTCCGGGACAGGGGCGGACGAGCAGTACTTC. It yields the protein CASSTSGTGADEQYF.